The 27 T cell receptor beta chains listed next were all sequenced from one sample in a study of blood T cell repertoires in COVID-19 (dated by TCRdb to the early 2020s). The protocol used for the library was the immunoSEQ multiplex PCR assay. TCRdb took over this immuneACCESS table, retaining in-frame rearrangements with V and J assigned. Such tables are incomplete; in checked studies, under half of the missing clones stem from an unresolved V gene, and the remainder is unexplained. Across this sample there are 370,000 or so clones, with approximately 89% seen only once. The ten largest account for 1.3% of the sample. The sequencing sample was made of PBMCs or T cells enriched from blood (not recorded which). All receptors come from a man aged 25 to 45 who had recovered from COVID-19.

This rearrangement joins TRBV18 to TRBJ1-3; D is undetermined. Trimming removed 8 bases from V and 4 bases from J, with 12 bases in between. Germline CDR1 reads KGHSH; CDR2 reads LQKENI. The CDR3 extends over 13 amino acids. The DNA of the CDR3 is TGTGCCAGCGCGGAGGGTTCAGGAAACACCATATATTTT. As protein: CASAEGSGNTIYF.

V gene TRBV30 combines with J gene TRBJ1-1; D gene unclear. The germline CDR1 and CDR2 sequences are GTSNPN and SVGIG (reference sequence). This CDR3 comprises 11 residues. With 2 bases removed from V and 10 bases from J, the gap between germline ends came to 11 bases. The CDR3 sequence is CAWSSAGSAFF. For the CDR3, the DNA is TGTGCCTGGAGTTCGGCAGGCTCAGCTTTCTTT.

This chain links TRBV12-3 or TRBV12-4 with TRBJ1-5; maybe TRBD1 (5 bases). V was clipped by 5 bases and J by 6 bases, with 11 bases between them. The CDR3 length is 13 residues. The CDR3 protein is CASSGRVGQPQHF. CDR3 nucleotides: TGTGCCAGCAGTGGCAGGGTGGGTCAGCCCCAGCATTTT.

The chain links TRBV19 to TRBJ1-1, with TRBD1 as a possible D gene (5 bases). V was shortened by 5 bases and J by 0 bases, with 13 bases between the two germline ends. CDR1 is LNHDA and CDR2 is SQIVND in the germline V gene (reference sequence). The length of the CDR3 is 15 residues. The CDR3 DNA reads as TGTGCCAGTAGTCCCCAGACAGCAATGAACACTGAAGCTTTCTTT. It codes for CASSPQTAMNTEAFF. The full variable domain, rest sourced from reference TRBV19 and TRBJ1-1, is DGGITQSPKYLFRKEGQNVTLSCEQNLNHDAMYWYRQDPGQGLRLIYYSQIVNDFQKGDIAEGYSVSREKKESFPLTVTSAQKNPTAFYLCASSPQTAMNTEAFFGQGTRLTVV.

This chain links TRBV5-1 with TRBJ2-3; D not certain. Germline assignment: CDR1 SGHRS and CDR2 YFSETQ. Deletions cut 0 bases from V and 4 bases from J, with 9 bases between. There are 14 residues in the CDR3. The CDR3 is CASSLDAIADTQYF. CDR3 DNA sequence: TGCGCCAGCAGCTTGGATGCTATTGCAGATACGCAGTATTTT.

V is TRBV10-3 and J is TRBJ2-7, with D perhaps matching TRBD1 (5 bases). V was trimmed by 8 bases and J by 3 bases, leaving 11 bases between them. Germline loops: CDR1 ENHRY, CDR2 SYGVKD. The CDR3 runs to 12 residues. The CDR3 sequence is CAIRQNSYEQYF. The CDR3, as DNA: TGTGCCATCCGACAGAATAGCTACGAGCAGTACTTC.

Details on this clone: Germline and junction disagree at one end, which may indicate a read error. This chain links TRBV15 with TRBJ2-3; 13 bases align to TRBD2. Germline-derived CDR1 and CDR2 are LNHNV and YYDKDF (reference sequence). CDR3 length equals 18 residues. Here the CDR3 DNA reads TGTGCCGCCAGCGACCGGCGGACTAGCGGGGGAAGCACAGATACGCAGTATTTT. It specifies CAASDRRTSGGSTDTQYF.

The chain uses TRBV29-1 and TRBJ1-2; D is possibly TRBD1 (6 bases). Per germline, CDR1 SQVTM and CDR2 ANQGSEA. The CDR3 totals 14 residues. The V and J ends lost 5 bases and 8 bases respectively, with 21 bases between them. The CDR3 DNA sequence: TGCAGCGTTCTACCCTTGACAGGCAGGGGCGGCTACACCTTC. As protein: CSVLPLTGRGGYTF.

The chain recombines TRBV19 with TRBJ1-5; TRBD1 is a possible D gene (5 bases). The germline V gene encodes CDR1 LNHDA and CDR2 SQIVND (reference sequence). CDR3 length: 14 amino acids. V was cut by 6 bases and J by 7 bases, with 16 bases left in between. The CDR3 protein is CASSRGGGRQPQHF. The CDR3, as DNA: TGTGCCAGTAGCCGGGGGGGTGGAAGGCAGCCCCAGCATTTT.

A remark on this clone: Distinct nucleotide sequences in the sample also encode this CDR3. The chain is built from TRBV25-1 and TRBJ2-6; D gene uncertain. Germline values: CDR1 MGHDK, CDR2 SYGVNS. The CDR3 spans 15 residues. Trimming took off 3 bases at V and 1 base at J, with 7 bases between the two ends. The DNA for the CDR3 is TGTGCCAGCAGTGACCCCGGGTCTGGGGCCAACGTCCTGACTTTC. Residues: CASSDPGSGANVLTF.

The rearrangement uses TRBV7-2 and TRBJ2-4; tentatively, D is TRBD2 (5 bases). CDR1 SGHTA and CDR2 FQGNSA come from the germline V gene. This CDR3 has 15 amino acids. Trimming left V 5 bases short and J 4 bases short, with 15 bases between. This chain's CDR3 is CASSPELVRKNIQYF. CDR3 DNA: TGTGCCAGCAGCCCCGAACTAGTGCGGAAAAACATTCAGTACTTC.

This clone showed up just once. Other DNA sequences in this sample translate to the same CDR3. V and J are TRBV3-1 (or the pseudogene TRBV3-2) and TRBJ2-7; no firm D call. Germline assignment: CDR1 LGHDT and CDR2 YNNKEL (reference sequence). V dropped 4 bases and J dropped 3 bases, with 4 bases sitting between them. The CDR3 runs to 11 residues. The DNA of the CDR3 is TGTGCCAGCAGCCTTAACTACGAGCAGTACTTC. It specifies CASSLNYEQYF.

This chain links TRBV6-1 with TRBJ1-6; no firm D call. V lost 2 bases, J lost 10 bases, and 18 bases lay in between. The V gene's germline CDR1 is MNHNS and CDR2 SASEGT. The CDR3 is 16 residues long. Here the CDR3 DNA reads TGTGCCAGCAGTGAAATCGTCGGGCGGGCAAAATCACCCCTCCACTTT. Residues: CASSEIVGRAKSPLHF.

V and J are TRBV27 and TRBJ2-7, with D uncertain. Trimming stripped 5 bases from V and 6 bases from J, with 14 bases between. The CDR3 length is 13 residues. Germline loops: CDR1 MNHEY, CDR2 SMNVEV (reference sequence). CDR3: CASSPSRLGEQYF. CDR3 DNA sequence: TGTGCCAGCAGTCCTTCCAGGTTGGGCGAGCAGTACTTC.

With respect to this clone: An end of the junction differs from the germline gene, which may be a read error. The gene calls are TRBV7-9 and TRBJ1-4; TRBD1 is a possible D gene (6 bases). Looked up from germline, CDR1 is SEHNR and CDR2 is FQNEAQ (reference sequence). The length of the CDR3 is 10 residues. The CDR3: CASAPGALNF. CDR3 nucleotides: TGTGCCAGCGCGCCAGGGGCCCTCAACTTT.

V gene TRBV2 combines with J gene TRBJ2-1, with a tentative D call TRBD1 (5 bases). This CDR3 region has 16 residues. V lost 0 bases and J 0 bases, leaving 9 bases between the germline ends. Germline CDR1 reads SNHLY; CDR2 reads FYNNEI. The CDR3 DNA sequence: TGTGCCAGCAGTGAAGCGGAAGGGGCCTCCTACAATGAGCAGTTCTTC. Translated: CASSEAEGASYNEQFF. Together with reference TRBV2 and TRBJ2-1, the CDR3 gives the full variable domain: EPEVTQTPSHQVTQMGQEVILRCVPISNHLYFYWYRQILGQKVEFLVSFYNNEISEKSEIFDDQFSVERPDGSNFTLKIRSTKLEDSAMYFCASSEAEGASYNEQFFGPGTRLTVL.

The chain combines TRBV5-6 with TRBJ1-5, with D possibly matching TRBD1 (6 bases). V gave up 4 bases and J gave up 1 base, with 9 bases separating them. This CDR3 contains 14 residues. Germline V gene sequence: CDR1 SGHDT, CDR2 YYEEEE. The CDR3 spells CASSLTGSNQPQHF. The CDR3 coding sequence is TGTGCCAGCAGCCTTACAGGGAGCAATCAGCCCCAGCATTTT.

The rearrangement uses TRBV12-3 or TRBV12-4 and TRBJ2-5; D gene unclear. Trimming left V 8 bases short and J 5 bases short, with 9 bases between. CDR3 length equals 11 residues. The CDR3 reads CASPPEETQYF. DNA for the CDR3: TGTGCCAGCCCCCCGGAGGAGACCCAGTACTTC.

CDR3 region: CSASAGGVGEAFF. Here the CDR3 DNA reads TGCAGTGCTAGTGCAGGGGGCGTTGGAGAAGCTTTCTTT. This chain uses TRBV20-1 with TRBJ1-1; TRBD1 aligns across 8 bases. The V gene end was trimmed by 3 bases and the J gene end by 8 bases; junction bases not matched to a gene: 8. The germline CDR1 and CDR2 sequences are DFQATT and SNEGSKA (reference sequence). The CDR3 totals 13 residues.

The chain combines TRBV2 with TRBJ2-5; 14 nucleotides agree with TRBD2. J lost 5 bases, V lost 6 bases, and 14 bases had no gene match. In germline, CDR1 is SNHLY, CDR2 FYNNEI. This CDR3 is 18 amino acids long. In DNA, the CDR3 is TGTGCCAGCAGCGACCCATCAGGTTGGACTAGCGGGGGGGAGACCCAGTACTTC. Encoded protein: CASSDPSGWTSGGETQYF.

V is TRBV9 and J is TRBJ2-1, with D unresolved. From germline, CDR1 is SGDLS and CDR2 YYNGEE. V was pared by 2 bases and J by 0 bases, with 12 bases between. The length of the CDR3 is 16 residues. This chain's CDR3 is CASSVGASSSYNEQFF. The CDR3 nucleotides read TGTGCCAGCAGCGTCGGTGCATCGAGCTCCTACAATGAGCAGTTCTTC.

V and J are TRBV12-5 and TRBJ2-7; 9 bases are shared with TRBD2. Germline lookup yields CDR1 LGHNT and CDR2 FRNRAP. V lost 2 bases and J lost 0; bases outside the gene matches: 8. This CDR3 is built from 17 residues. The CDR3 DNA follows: TGTGCTAGTGGTTTGCCAAGAGCGGGGGGAAACTCCTACGAGCAGTACTTC. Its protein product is CASGLPRAGGNSYEQYF.

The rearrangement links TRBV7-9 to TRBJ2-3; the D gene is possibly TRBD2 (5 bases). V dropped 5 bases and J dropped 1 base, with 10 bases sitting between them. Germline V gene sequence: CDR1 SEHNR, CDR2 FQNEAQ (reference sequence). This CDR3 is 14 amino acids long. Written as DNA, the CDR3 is TGTGCCAGCAGCGTAGACGGGGGCACAGATACGCAGTATTTT. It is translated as CASSVDGGTDTQYF.

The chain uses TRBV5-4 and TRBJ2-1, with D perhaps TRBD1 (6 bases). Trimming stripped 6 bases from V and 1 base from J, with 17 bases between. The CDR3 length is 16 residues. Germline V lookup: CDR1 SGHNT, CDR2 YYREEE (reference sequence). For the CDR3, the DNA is TGTGCCAGCACTATCCCGGGACACAAATCCTACAATGAGCAGTTCTTC. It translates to CASTIPGHKSYNEQFF.

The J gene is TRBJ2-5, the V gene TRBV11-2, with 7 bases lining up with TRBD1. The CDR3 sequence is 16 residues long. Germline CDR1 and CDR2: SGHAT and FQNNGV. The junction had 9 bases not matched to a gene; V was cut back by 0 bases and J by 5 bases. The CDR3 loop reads CASSLDGSRGRETQYF. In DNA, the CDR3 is TGTGCCAGCAGCTTAGATGGGTCGAGGGGGCGTGAGACCCAGTACTTC.

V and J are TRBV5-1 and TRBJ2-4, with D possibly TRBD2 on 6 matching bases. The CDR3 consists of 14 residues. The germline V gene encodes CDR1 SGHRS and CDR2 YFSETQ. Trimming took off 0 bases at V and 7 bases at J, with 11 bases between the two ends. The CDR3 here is CASSLVEGSNIQYF. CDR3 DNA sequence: TGCGCCAGCAGCTTGGTGGAGGGGTCGAACATTCAGTACTTC.

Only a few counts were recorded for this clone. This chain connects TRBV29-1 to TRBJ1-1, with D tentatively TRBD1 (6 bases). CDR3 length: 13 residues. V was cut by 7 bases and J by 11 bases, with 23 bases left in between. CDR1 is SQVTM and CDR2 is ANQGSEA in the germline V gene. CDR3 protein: CSGTRQDSRGAFF. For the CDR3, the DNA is TGCAGCGGGACCCGACAGGACTCGAGGGGGGCTTTCTTT.